These T cell receptor beta chains were read from a single sample in a study of graft-versus-host responses after intestinal transplantation. Measured with immunoSEQ multiplex PCR; TCRdb has only the in-frame clones, and not every one. The sample includes more than 85,000 clones, 92% of them seen just once. No antigen is known for these receptors. The source material was unstimulated CD8+ T cells sorted from spleen or lymph node cells, sampled before transplant. The receptors come from a human donor who was the organ donor for an intestinal transplant. Each CDR3 is given with its conserved first and last residue. The order of the fields is D gene, J gene, V gene, clone size, CDR3 DNA, CDR3 protein. D genes are given only for firm matches. Clone size, where shown, is once, few, many, or a class for clones that have expanded.

TRBD2 TRBJ2-7 TRBV27 NA TGTGCCAGCAGTCCTGGACTAGCGGGAGTTTACGAGCAGTACTTC CASSPGLAGVYEQYF
TRBD2 TRBJ2-5 TRBV18 NA TGTGCCAGCTCACCACAGCGGGGAAACCAAGAGACCCAGTACTTC CASSPQRGNQETQYF
TRBD1 TRBJ1-1 TRBV7-9 NA TGTGCCAGCAGCTCGACGACAGGGTTCACTGAAGCTTTCTTT CASSSTTGFTEAFF
TRBD1 TRBJ2-5 TRBV5-8 NA TGTGCCAGCAGCTTGCAACAGGGGATCGAAGAGACCCAGTACTTC CASSLQQGIEETQYF
NA TRBJ2-4 TRBV5-6 NA TGTGCCAGCAGCTCGGTGGGGCATGCCACCAAAAACATTCAGTACTTC CASSSVGHATKNIQYF
NA TRBJ2-2 TRBV30 NA TGTGCCTGGAGTGTACTAGGTCCCGGGGAGCTGTTTTTT CAWSVLGPGELFF
NA TRBJ1-5 TRBV4-2 NA TGTGCCAGCAGCCGCGGGGGGGGGCAGCCCCAGCATTTT CASSRGGGQPQHF
TRBD1 TRBJ2-7 TRBV11-3 NA TGTGCCAGCAGCTTTCCCGGGACAGGGATTTACGAGCAGTACTTC CASSFPGTGIYEQYF
NA TRBJ1-2 TRBV5-1 once TGCGCCAGCAGCTTAAGACAGTCCGGGGGGGGCTACACCTTC CASSLRQSGGGYTF
TRBD1 TRBJ1-2 TRBV7-9 NA TGTGCCAGCAGCTTAGTTGGGACAGGGGACTATGGCTACACCTTC CASSLVGTGDYGYTF
NA TRBJ1-1 TRBV28 NA TGTGCCAGCAGTTTATCCGGGGGAAAACCCAACACTGAAGCTTTCTTT CASSLSGGKPNTEAFF
NA TRBJ1-1 TRBV5-6 NA TGTGCCAGCAGCCCGACTCCCTTACCGAACACTGAAGCTTTCTTT CASSPTPLPNTEAFF
TRBD2 TRBJ2-2 TRBV2 once TGTGCCAGCAGTGACCCGGGACTACCAACCGGGGAGCTGTTTTTT CASSDPGLPTGELFF
TRBD2 TRBJ2-1 TRBV27 NA TGTGCCAGCAGCACTAGCGGGGACTACAATGAGCAGTTCTTC CASSTSGDYNEQFF
NA TRBJ2-7 TRBV19 NA TGTGCCAGTAGTTTGGGGGCAGTTACCTACGAGCAGTACTTC CASSLGAVTYEQYF
NA TRBJ1-3 TRBV9 NA TGTGCCAGCAGCGTTGCGTCTGGAAACACCATATATTTT CASSVASGNTIYF
NA TRBJ1-1 TRBV28 NA TGTGCCAGCAGTCGCCGAAGGTGGAGCACTGAAGCTTTCTTT CASSRRRWSTEAFF
NA TRBJ2-5 TRBV6-6 NA TGTGCCAGCATGAGGCTACAAAGCCAAGAGACCCAGTACTTC CASMRLQSQETQYF
TRBD1 TRBJ2-2 TRBV7-9 NA TGTGCCAGCAGCTCGGACAGGGGTGGCACCGGGGAGCTGTTTTTT CASSSDRGGTGELFF
TRBD2 TRBJ2-3 TRBV7-9 NA TGTGCCAGCAGCCCACCCGCTAGCGGGGGCCCAGATACGCAGTATTTT CASSPPASGGPDTQYF
TRBD2 TRBJ2-1 TRBV13 NA TGTGCCAGCAGCTCATACGACTTGTCTAGCGGGAGGGCTGCCCAAAACAATGAGCAGTTCTTC CASSSYDLSSGRAAQNNEQFF
NA TRBJ1-2 TRBV5-1 NA TGCGCCAGCAGCTTGGACAGGGCCTATGGCTACACCTTC CASSLDRAYGYTF
NA TRBJ2-5 TRBV11-2 NA TGTGCCAGCAGCTTTAGCCCGGCTACGATTCCTGAGACCCAGTACTTC CASSFSPATIPETQYF
TRBD1 TRBJ2-7 TRBV2 few TGTGCCAGCCAAGCCGGGACAGCCTACGAGCAGTACTTC CASQAGTAYEQYF
NA TRBJ2-1 TRBV27 NA TGTGCCAGCAGTTTAGTGAGGGTTTCCTACAATGAGCAGTTCTTC CASSLVRVSYNEQFF
TRBD2 TRBJ2-1 TRBV6-1 NA TGTGCCAGCAGTGAAACTGCGGGAGCTCTGATTGAGCAGTTCTTC CASSETAGALIEQFF
TRBD1 TRBJ1-1 TRBV28 NA TGTGCCAGCACCAGTGTGGGGACAGGGTTTGTTGAAGCTTTCTTT CASTSVGTGFVEAFF
NA TRBJ1-2 TRBV18 NA TGTGCCAGCTCACCGATCACAAGGAGGGCGCATGGCTACACCTTC CASSPITRRAHGYTF
NA TRBJ1-5 TRBV6-5 once TGTGCCAGCAGTTACTCGACCGGGAGCAATCAGCCCCAGCATTTT CASSYSTGSNQPQHF
NA TRBJ2-3 TRBV27 NA TGTGCCAGCAGTTTATCGGACGGGGATGCGCAGTATTTT CASSLSDGDAQYF
NA TRBJ2-7 TRBV4-1 once TGCGCCAGCAGCCAAGATCTCTCGTTCTACGAGCAGTACTTC CASSQDLSFYEQYF
TRBD1 TRBJ2-7 TRBV30 NA TGTGCCTGGAGGGGGACAGGCGAGAAGGACGGCTACGAGCAGTACTTC CAWRGTGEKDGYEQYF
TRBD1 TRBJ1-1 TRBV11-3 NA TGTGCCAGCAGCTCGACCCCCGGGACAGGGGGCAACACTGAAGCTTTCTTT CASSSTPGTGGNTEAFF
NA TRBJ1-1 TRBV7-2 NA TGTGCCAGCAGCTTATTTGAGGGGAACACTGAAGCTTTCTTT CASSLFEGNTEAFF
TRBD1 TRBJ2-7 TRBV4-1 NA TGCGCCAGCAGCCAACCGGGACAGGGGTCCGAGCAGTACTTC CASSQPGQGSEQYF
NA TRBJ2-3 TRBV15 NA TGTGCCACCAGCACCACCCGGGGCACAGATACGCAGTATTTT CATSTTRGTDTQYF
TRBD2 TRBJ2-7 TRBV4-1 NA TGCGCCAGCAGCCCATTACTAGCGGGAGGGGAATACGAGCAGTACTTC CASSPLLAGGEYEQYF
TRBD1 TRBJ2-1 TRBV9 NA TGTGCCAGCAGCGCCAACCCCAGGACAGGGCCCAATGAGCAGTTCTTC CASSANPRTGPNEQFF
NA TRBJ1-1 TRBV5-6 NA TGTGCCAGCAGCTTGGCTCCGCCGGGGGACACTGAAGCTTTCTTT CASSLAPPGDTEAFF
NA TRBJ1-3 TRBV19 once TGTGCCAGTAGTATAAAGCTCTGGTGGGGGGACGGAAACACCATATATTTT CASSIKLWWGDGNTIYF
TRBD1 TRBJ1-4 TRBV5-1 NA TGCGCCAGCAGCTCCGAAGGGGGCTTTGCAACTAATGAAAAACTGTTTTTT CASSSEGGFATNEKLFF
NA TRBJ2-5 TRBV30 NA TGTGCCTGGAGTCCCCCCGGTAGCCAAGAGACCCAGTACTTC CAWSPPGSQETQYF
NA TRBJ2-3 TRBV2 NA TGTGCCAGCCTACCCGAAAGCACAGATACGCAGTATTTT CASLPESTDTQYF
TRBD1 TRBJ1-1 TRBV27 once TGTGCCAGCAGTTATGGGATAACAGGGGGGGGCACTGAAGCTTTCTTT CASSYGITGGGTEAFF
TRBD2 TRBJ2-3 TRBV12-5 NA TGTGCTAGTGGTTTGGAGGGACTAGCGGACCACGGAGATACGCAGTATTTT CASGLEGLADHGDTQYF
NA TRBJ2-4 TRBV5-4 NA TGTGCCAGCAGCTTGGAACAGGGACTAACCAAAAACATTCAGTACTTC CASSLEQGLTKNIQYF
NA TRBJ1-1 TRBV27 NA TGTGCCAGCAGTCCCTCTCCCGGGAACACTGAAGCTTTCTTT CASSPSPGNTEAFF
NA TRBJ2-1 TRBV9 NA TGTGCCAGCAGCGTAGGTTCGGGGAATGAGCAGTTCTTC CASSVGSGNEQFF
NA TRBJ2-2 TRBV30 NA TGTGCCTGGGGGGACCCGACAGGTTTTTTCACCGAGGAGCTGTTTTTT CAWGDPTGFFTEELFF
NA TRBJ1-1 TRBV19 NA TGTGCCAGTAGCGGGGAGGGTCATGCTGAAGCTTTCTTT CASSGEGHAEAFF
NA TRBJ1-4 TRBV25-1 few TGTGCCAGCAGTGGGTGGGGGGAAGTGACGGAAAAACTGTTTTTT CASSGWGEVTEKLFF
NA TRBJ1-4 TRBV27 NA TGTGCCAGCAGTTTATTTGGCGGGGATGAAAAACTGTTTTTT CASSLFGGDEKLFF
TRBD2 TRBJ2-1 TRBV27 NA TGTGCCAGCAGTGTTAGCGGGGGAAACAATGAGCAGTTCTTC CASSVSGGNNEQFF
NA TRBJ2-5 TRBV18 NA TGTGCCAGCTCTCGGACTAGGGGGGACCAAGAGACCCAGTACTTC CASSRTRGDQETQYF